The 5 T cell receptor beta chains below were found in one sample sequenced in a study of CD8+ T cells in alopecia areata. Isolated RNA was reverse transcribed into cDNA used as the sequencing template. Data came from immunoSEQ multiplex PCR; TCRdb stores just in-frame clones and leaves some out. Among tens of thousands of clones, just over 70% were seen once, and the ten largest hold 15% to 20%. Treatment indicated: oral pan-JAK inhibitor, 5-10 mg twice daily. The material was CD8+ T cells sorted from blood, obtained around week 46, from a patient treated with tofacitinib. Receptor source: a human donor with alopecia areata.

The CDR3 coding sequence is TGTGCCAGCAGACTCCCAGGGACAGGGTCCGGAGCTTTCTTT. It yields the protein CASRLPGTGSGAFF. V is TRBV28 and J is TRBJ1-1; TRBD1 aligns across 9 bases. Per the germline V gene, CDR1 is MDHEN and CDR2 is SYDVKM. Trimming took 6 bases from V and 10 from J; bases not matched to a gene: 12. This CDR3 contains 14 residues.

The DNA for the CDR3 is TGCGCCAGCAGCTTGCAGTGGGTAGGGTCGAACACCGGGGAGCTGTTTTTT. Protein product: CASSLQWVGSNTGELFF. This chain links TRBV5-1 with TRBJ2-2; unclear D gene. CDR3 size: 17 residues. V dropped 1 base and J dropped 0 bases, with 13 bases sitting between them. Germline V gene data show CDR1 as SGHRS and CDR2 as YFSETQ.

The chain links TRBV29-1 to TRBJ1-2, with 11 nucleotides matching TRBD1. Germline CDR1 reads SQVTM; CDR2 reads ANQGSEA. V was pared by 7 bases and J by 7 bases, with 5 bases of the junction left unmatched. The CDR3 is 12 residues long. CDR3 sequence (DNA): TGCAGCGACCGGACAGGGGGCTTTGGCTACACCTTC. It translates to CSDRTGGFGYTF. Full variable domain (remainder filled in from reference TRBV29-1 and TRBJ1-2): SAVISQKPSRDICQRGTSLTIQCQVDSQVTMMFWYRQQPGQSLTLIATANQGSEATYESGFVIDKFPISRPNLTFSTLTVSNMSPEDSSIYLCSDRTGGFGYTFGSGTRLTVV.

The V gene is TRBV4-1, the J gene TRBJ1-1; no reliable D call. The length of the CDR3 is 15 residues. V lost 3 bases to trimming and J lost 0 bases, with 11 bases between them. Germline V gene sequence: CDR1 MGHRA, CDR2 YSYEKL. The CDR3 loop reads CASSQPLDLNTEAFF. In nucleotides, the CDR3 is TGCGCCAGCAGCCAGCCATTGGATTTGAACACTGAAGCTTTCTTT.

The rearrangement uses TRBV5-1 and TRBJ2-7; TRBD2 is a possible D gene (7 bases). V gave up 4 bases and J gave up 6 bases, with 23 bases separating them. Germline V CDR1 and CDR2: SGHRS, YFSETQ. This CDR3 comprises 16 residues. In nucleotides, the CDR3 is TGCGCCAGCAGCCAAGGTTCGGGGGGCCGGTTATCCGAGCAGTACTTC. Translating gives CASSQGSGGRLSEQYF.